The 18 T cell receptor beta chains below all came from one sample that was sequenced in a study of blood T cells in healthy people across ages. A second roughly 6 to 11 cycle PCR used barcoded and J-beta primers. TCRdb fed the 5' RACE reads into MiXCR, producing one record per CDR3 protein. The sample contains around 1,500,000 distinct CDR3 sequences, about 30% of which appear only once. Sequencing was carried out using blood. The receptors were sampled from a woman in her twenties or thirties in good health.

The V and J genes are TRBV7-8 and TRBJ2-5; 9 bases agree with TRBD2. Germline CDR1 SGHVS, CDR2 FQNEAQ. The CDR3 totals 22 residues. With 2 bases clipped from V and 5 bases from J, the junction kept 27 bases outside the gene matches. Here the CDR3 DNA reads TGTGCCAGCAGCTTAAGGCGGCTAGCGGGACAAAAACGGGTGGCCATTGGGGAGACCCAGTACTTC. This gives the protein CASSLRRLAGQKRVAIGETQYF. The variable domain in full, completed from reference TRBV7-8 and TRBJ2-5, reads GAGVSQSPRYKVAKRGQDVALRCDPISGHVSLFWYQQALGQGPEFLTYFQNEAQLDKSGLPSDRFFAERPEGSVSTLKIQRTQQEDSAVYLCASSLRRLAGQKRVAIGETQYFGPGTRLLVL.

This clonotype was picked up a small number of times. This chain joins TRBV5-6 and TRBJ2-1; TRBD2 aligns across 10 bases. Germline CDR1 and CDR2: SGHDT and YYEEEE. The V gene end was trimmed by 8 bases and the J gene end by 5 bases; junction bases not matched to a gene: 4. The CDR3 has 13 residues. Here the CDR3 DNA reads TGTGCCAGAGCGGGAGGGCTCCACAATGAGCAGTTCTTC. Its translation: CARAGGLHNEQFF.

The V and J genes are TRBV12-3 or TRBV12-4 and TRBJ2-7; D is unclear. The V end lost 5 bases, the J end lost 2 bases, and 16 bases lay between the germline ends. CDR3 length equals 15 residues. The CDR3 loop is CASSPQVVSAYEQYF. CDR3 nucleotides: TGTGCCAGCAGTCCCCAGGTAGTGAGCGCCTACGAGCAGTACTTC.

This clonotype was counted at least ten times. The V and J genes are TRBV20-1 and TRBJ2-1; 9 bases are a match to TRBD2. Germline V gives CDR1 DFQATT, CDR2 SNEGSKA (reference sequence). The V and J ends lost 2 bases and 15 bases, in that order; junction bases with no gene match: 8. The CDR3 sequence is 12 residues long. The CDR3 DNA reads TGCAGTGCTAGACCCCCCGGGACTAGCTTGTTCTTC. Translated, it gives CSARPPGTSLFF.

This clonotype was observed at least ten times. This chain connects TRBV30 to TRBJ2-7; TRBD1 matches 9 bases. Germline CDR1 reads GTSNPN; CDR2 reads SVGIG (reference sequence). This CDR3 comprises 14 residues. Germline trimming cut 1 base from V and 7 bases from J; bases unmatched to any gene: 8. Here the CDR3 DNA reads TGTGCCTGGAGTGCTTCGGACAGGGGAGGAGAGCAGTACTTC. Translation gives CAWSASDRGGEQYF.

The chain joins TRBV5-1 to TRBJ2-3, with D perhaps TRBD1 (6 bases). The CDR3 runs to 15 residues. The germline V gene encodes CDR1 SGHRS and CDR2 YFSETQ. Trimming removed 6 bases at V and 4 bases at J, with 18 bases between. CDR3 region: CASTKVQGPPDTQYF. Here the CDR3 DNA reads TGCGCCAGCACAAAGGTACAGGGCCCCCCAGATACGCAGTATTTT. The whole variable domain, filled in from reference TRBV5-1 and TRBJ2-3, reads KAGVTQTPRYLIKTRGQQVTLSCSPISGHRSVSWYQQTPGQGLQFLFEYFSETQRNKGNFPGRFSGRQFSNSRSEMNVSTLELGDSALYLCASTKVQGPPDTQYFGPGTRLTVL.

This clonotype was detected only a few times. The chain recombines TRBV5-1 with TRBJ1-5, with D possibly TRBD1 on 5 matching bases. The CDR3 totals 15 residues. The germline gives CDR1 SGHRS, CDR2 YFSETQ. Trimming took 1 base from V and 3 from J, leaving 11 bases between them. The CDR3 reads CASSLTGNLNQPQHF. The CDR3 bases are TGCGCCAGCAGCTTGACAGGAAACCTCAATCAGCCCCAGCATTTT.

This clonotype was seen a few times. V usage is TRBV7-9 and J usage is TRBJ1-4; TRBD1 is a possible D gene (6 bases). CDR3 length equals 14 residues. CDR1 is SEHNR and CDR2 is FQNEAQ in the germline V gene (reference sequence). V lost 5 bases and J lost 10, with 17 bases in between. CDR3 region: CASSPQGGTLKLFF. Here the CDR3 DNA reads TGTGCCAGCAGCCCTCAAGGGGGGACCCTAAAACTGTTTTTT.

This sequence joins TRBV5-1 and TRBJ2-5, with D maybe TRBD2 (7 bases). V was clipped by 4 bases and J by 3 bases, with 16 bases between them. Germline V gene sequence: CDR1 SGHRS, CDR2 YFSETQ. This CDR3 comprises 15 residues. CDR3 sequence: CASSKSGGQKETQYF. As DNA, the CDR3 is TGCGCCAGCAGCAAATCCGGGGGGCAAAAAGAGACCCAGTACTTC.

This chain uses TRBV6-5 with TRBJ1-1; 7 positions agree with TRBD1. Trimming at V came to 7 bases and at J to 2 bases, leaving 7 bases not matched to a gene. Germline loops: CDR1 MNHEY, CDR2 SVGAGI. This CDR3 spans 14 amino acids. The CDR3 protein is CASTVQGRNTEAFF. The CDR3 DNA sequence: TGTGCCAGCACCGTACAGGGGAGAAACACTGAAGCTTTCTTT.

The rearrangement links TRBV7-2 to TRBJ2-7; unclear D gene. Germline values: CDR1 SGHTA, CDR2 FQGNSA. CDR3 length: 14 amino acids. V was cut by 5 bases and J by 0 bases, with 11 bases left in between. CDR3 amino acids: CASSPSQFSYEQYF. The CDR3, as DNA: TGTGCCAGCAGCCCCAGTCAGTTCTCCTACGAGCAGTACTTC.

On this clonotype itself: Likely a read error: the CDR3 ends without its conserved phenylalanine or tryptophan. The chain joins TRBV7-9 to TRBJ2-1, with 11 bases matching TRBD1. The CDR3 totals 16 residues. CDR1 is SEHNR and CDR2 is FQNEAQ in the germline V gene (reference sequence). Trimming removed 3 bases from V and 7 bases from J; junction bases left unmatched: 8. CDR3 in amino acids: CASSFAGTGGVNEQFV. CDR3 DNA sequence: TGTGCCAGCAGCTTCGCCGGGACAGGGGGAGTGAATGAGCAGTTCGTC.

This clonotype was seen only a few times. The chain couples TRBV5-1 to TRBJ2-1, with D possibly matching TRBD2 (6 bases). The last part of the DNA fits TRBJ2-7 better; the J call may be wrong. Germline-derived CDR1 and CDR2 are SGHRS and YFSETQ. This CDR3 is built from 15 residues. Written as DNA, the CDR3 is TGCGCCAGCAGCTTGTGGGGGGTTACCTACAATGAGCAGTACTTC. Protein sequence: CASSLWGVTYNEQYF.

In its sample, this clonotype was seen a few times. The rearrangement joins TRBV29-1 to TRBJ2-6, with TRBD2 as a possible D gene (5 bases). Germline V lookup: CDR1 SQVTM, CDR2 ANQGSEA. The CDR3 length is 13 residues. Trimming pared 6 bases from V and 3 bases from J, leaving 9 bases between. The CDR3 here is CSVQAGGANVLTF. The CDR3 nucleotides read TGCAGCGTCCAGGCGGGTGGGGCCAACGTCCTGACTTTC.

This clonotype was observed a few times. The chain uses TRBV20-1 and TRBJ2-3; TRBD2 matches at 8 bases. This CDR3 region has 14 residues. Germline values: CDR1 DFQATT, CDR2 SNEGSKA (reference sequence). Trimming at V came to 6 bases and at J to 3 bases, leaving 8 bases not matched to a gene. CDR3 protein: CSASGLDLTDTQYF. DNA of the CDR3: TGCAGTGCCTCGGGACTAGACTTGACAGATACGCAGTATTTT.

The chain carries TRBV4-1 and TRBJ1-1; D might be TRBD1 (6 bases). V lost 4 bases and J lost 1, with 13 bases in between. Per the germline V gene, CDR1 is MGHRA and CDR2 is YSYEKL. The CDR3 contains 15 residues. CDR3 loop: CASSPPGGSNTEAFF. For the CDR3, the DNA is TGCGCCAGCAGCCCGCCCGGGGGCTCGAACACTGAAGCTTTCTTT.

This clonotype was picked up a small number of times. V and J are TRBV12-3 or TRBV12-4 and TRBJ1-1; 8 bases align to TRBD1. V was clipped by 5 bases and J by 0 bases; unmatched bases: 8. This CDR3 comprises 16 residues. CDR3 loop: CASSVRGRGVNTEAFF. The CDR3 DNA is TGTGCCAGCAGTGTCAGGGGGCGGGGGGTGAACACTGAAGCTTTCTTT.

Comment on this clonotype: A much more abundant neighbour one base away suggests this may be a read error. The J gene is TRBJ2-1, the V gene TRBV9, with 8 bases that match TRBD2. The V gene end was trimmed by 2 bases and the J gene end by 6 bases; junction bases not matched to a gene: 7. Germline V gives CDR1 SGDLS, CDR2 YYNGEE. The CDR3 length is 15 residues. CDR3 DNA sequence: TGTGCCAGCAGCGTCGGGGGGGATCTAGGCAATGAGCAGTTCTTC. Its protein product is CASSVGGDLGNEQFF.